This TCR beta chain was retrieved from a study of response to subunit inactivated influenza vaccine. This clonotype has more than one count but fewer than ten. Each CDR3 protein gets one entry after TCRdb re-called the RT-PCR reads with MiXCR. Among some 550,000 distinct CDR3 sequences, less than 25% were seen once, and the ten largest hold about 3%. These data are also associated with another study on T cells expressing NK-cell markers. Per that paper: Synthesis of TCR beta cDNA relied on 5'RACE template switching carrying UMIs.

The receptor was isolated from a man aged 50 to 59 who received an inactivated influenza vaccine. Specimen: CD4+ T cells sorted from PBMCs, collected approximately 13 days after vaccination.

CDR3 residues: CASSSLPSNGSSYEQYF. CDR3 nucleotides: TGCGCCAGCAGCTCCCTTCCCTCTAACGGGAGCTCCTACGAGCAGTACTTC. The chain carries TRBV5-1 and TRBJ2-7, with D tentatively TRBD2 (6 bases). This CDR3 spans 17 amino acids. The germline V gene has CDR1 SGHRS and CDR2 YFSETQ. V was pared by 3 bases and J by 0 bases, with 19 bases between.